The TCR beta chain described here comes from a study of blood T cell repertoires in COVID-19. Here immunoSEQ multiplex PCR was the method, and the copy in TCRdb shows in-frame clones only, minus some. In the table there are more than 85,000 clones, 88% of which are singletons. In germline, CDR1 is SGHNT, CDR2 YYREEE (reference sequence). J gave up 1 base and V 0 bases, and 6 bases lay outside the gene matches. This CDR3 has 16 amino acids. This receptor was identified in a woman aged 55-69 years with acute or convalescent COVID-19. This sequence joins TRBV5-4 and TRBJ2-5; TRBD1 aligns across 7 bases. Sequences were obtained from peripheral blood. The chain's CDR3 is CASSLGEGARQETQYF. The CDR3 bases are TGTGCCAGCAGCTTGGGAGAGGGGGCGCGCCAAGAGACCCAGTACTTC.